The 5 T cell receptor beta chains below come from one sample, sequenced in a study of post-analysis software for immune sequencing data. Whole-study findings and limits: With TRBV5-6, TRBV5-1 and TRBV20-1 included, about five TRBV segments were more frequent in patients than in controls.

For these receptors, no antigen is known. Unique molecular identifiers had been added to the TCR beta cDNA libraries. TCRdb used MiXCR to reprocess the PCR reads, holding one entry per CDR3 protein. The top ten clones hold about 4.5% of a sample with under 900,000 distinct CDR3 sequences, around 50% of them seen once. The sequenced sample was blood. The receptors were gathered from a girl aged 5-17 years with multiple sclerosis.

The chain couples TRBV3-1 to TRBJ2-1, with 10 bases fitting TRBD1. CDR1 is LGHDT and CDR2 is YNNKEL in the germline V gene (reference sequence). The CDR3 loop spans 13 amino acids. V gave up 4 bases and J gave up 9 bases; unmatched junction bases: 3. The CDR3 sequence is CASSPRTGGEQFF. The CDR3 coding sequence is TGTGCCAGCAGCCCCAGGACAGGGGGTGAGCAGTTCTTC.

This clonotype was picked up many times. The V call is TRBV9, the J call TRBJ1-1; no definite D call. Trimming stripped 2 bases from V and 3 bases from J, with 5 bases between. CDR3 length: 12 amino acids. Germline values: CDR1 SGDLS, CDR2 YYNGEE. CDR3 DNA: TGTGCCAGCAGCGTCGTCGACACTGAAGCTTTCTTT. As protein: CASSVVDTEAFF.

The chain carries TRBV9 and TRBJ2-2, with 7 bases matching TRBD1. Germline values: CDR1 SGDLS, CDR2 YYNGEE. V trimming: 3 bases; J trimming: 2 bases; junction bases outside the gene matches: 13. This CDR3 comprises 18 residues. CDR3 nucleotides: TGTGCCAGCAGCGAGGGGTCGGGTTGGGACAGAAACACCGGGGAGCTGTTTTTT. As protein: CASSEGSGWDRNTGELFF.

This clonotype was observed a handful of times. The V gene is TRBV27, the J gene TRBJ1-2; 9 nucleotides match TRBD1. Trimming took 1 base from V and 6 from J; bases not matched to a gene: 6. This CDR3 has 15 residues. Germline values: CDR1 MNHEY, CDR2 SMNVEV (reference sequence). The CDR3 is CASSLYRDRENGYTF. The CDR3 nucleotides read TGTGCCAGCAGTTTATACCGGGACAGGGAGAATGGCTACACCTTC.

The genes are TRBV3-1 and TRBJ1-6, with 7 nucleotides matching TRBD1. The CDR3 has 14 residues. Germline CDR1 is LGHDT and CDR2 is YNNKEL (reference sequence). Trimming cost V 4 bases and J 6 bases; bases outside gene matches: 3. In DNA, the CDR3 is TGTGCCAGCAGCCTGCGGGACAGTAATTCACCCCTCCACTTT. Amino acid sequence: CASSLRDSNSPLHF.